The clone carrying this TCR beta chain showed up just a few times. Using unique molecular identifiers, the investigators prepared the TCRbeta library. Each CDR3 protein gets one entry after TCRdb re-called the PCR reads with MiXCR. Of around 400,000 distinct CDR3 sequences in the sample, approximately 10% were seen once. Trimming took off 4 bases at V and 8 bases at J, with 16 bases between the two ends. The length of the CDR3 is 14 residues. Germline V gives CDR1 SGHNT, CDR2 YYREEE (reference sequence). The sample belongs to a study of T-cell reconstitution after alpha-beta-depleted transplantation in children.

The clonotype originates from a human donor who donated a stem cell graft to a child with acute myeloid leukemia. The V call is TRBV5-4, the J call TRBJ2-1; D unclear. This material consisted of PBMCs from the stem cell graft donor, taken from the stem cell graft. The CDR3 loop is CASSLLLGGDEQFF. The DNA of the CDR3 is TGTGCCAGCAGCCTCCTATTGGGTGGCGATGAGCAGTTCTTC.